This T cell receptor (beta chain) was profiled in a study of shared clonotypes between healthy human individuals. Study-wide background: Contributing individuals were a couple of females and a few males aged 18 to 49.

Notes on this clone: The antigen remains undetermined. This specimen includes other DNA sequences encoding the same CDR3.

Each subset's genomic DNA was shared equally among a number of immunoSEQ plates. Sequencing used immunoSEQ multiplex PCR; TCRdb keeps in-frame clones, though not all of them. The sample carries under 700,000 clones, approximately 95% recorded once. Terminally differentiated effector memory CD45RA+ cells were excluded by CCR7 positive selection of CD45RO-negative cells. Donors comprised only Caucasian adults living in Nashville, Tennessee. Notes on the study in general: Memory subsets generally showed lower estimated richness than naive subsets.

This CDR3 spans 12 amino acids. Per the germline V gene, CDR1 is MDHEN and CDR2 is SYDVKM. The receptor comes from a woman in her 30s in good health. The rearrangement joins TRBV28 to TRBJ2-5, with 9 bases fitting TRBD1. The J call is doubtful: the DNA matches TRBJ2-7 better. Sample: naive CD8+ T cells sorted from blood. The CDR3: CASRDRGYEQYF. In DNA, the CDR3 is TGTGCCAGCAGGGACAGGGGTTACGAGCAGTACTTC.